This T cell receptor beta chain was obtained from a study of blood T cell repertoires in COVID-19. Background on the study: Samples representing acute and convalescent COVID-19 were sourced from the United States, Italy and Spain. PBMCs, B-cell-depleted T cells, or T cells were the source of the cDNA or gDNA that made up the material.

Authors' methods: Using reference gene primer amplification, nucleated cell counts were estimated. Assay used: immunoSEQ multiplex PCR; TCRdb lists only in-frame clones, some missing. For V, J and clone size, that table is used; D and trimming come from the DNA. The sample includes 300,000 or so clones, around 92% seen only once; the top ten take around 6%. The CDR3 contains 13 residues. Germline CDR1 is SGHRS and CDR2 is YFSETQ. Trimming stripped 5 bases from V and 1 base from J, with 9 bases between. This sequence was found in a man aged 18 to 35 who had recovered from COVID-19. This rearrangement joins TRBV5-1 to TRBJ1-1, with D maybe TRBD1 (5 bases). Specimen: peripheral blood. CDR3 coding DNA: TGCGCCAGCAGACCCGGGGGGAACACTGAAGCTTTCTTT. This encodes CASRPGGNTEAFF.